This T cell receptor beta chain was identified in a study of blood T cell repertoires in COVID-19. At the level of the study: Acute-phase and convalescent COVID-19 samples originated in the United States, Italy and Spain. Sources were T cells, B-cell-depleted T cells, or PBMCs; the material itself was cDNA or gDNA.

As handled by the study authors: Amplification of reference gene primers was used by the study to estimate nucleated cell counts. Method: immunoSEQ multiplex PCR; TCRdb's copy keeps in-frame clones and lacks some. The V and J calls and clone size are taken from that table; D and trimming were inferred from the DNA. Among 150,000 to 200,000 clones listed, about 83% were seen once. V was cut by 3 bases and J by 4 bases, with 10 bases left in between. The CDR3 totals 14 residues. Germline CDR1 and CDR2: SNHLY and FYNNEI. This chain joins TRBV2 and TRBJ1-5, with a possible D match to TRBD1 (5 bases). The source of this sequence is a man aged 55 to 70 with acute or convalescent COVID-19. Material: peripheral blood. CDR3 sequence: CASSDGAGNQPQHF. In nucleotides, the CDR3 is TGTGCCAGCAGTGATGGGGCGGGAAATCAGCCCCAGCATTTT.